This T cell receptor beta chain was captured in a study of T cell responses to AZD1222 COVID-19 vaccine. On this clone: Its antigen is unidentified.

Profiling relied on immunoSEQ multiplex PCR, and the TCRdb table lists in-frame clones only, not all of them. The top ten clones hold less than 3.5% of a sample with approximately 140,000 clones, roughly 90% of them seen once. V dropped 6 bases and J dropped 4 bases, with 13 bases sitting between them. Looked up from germline, CDR1 is MNHEY and CDR2 is SVGAGI. CDR3 length: 15 amino acids. Study results and caveats: Repertoire sampling happened only post peak T cell response. Most donors were white British, females outnumbered males, and clonal diversity was possibly underestimated. Increases in Spike-specific TCR breadth and depth were seen after two AZD1222 doses. Baseline serology detected seropositivity in only a handful of AZD1222 recipients.

The genes are TRBV6-5 and TRBJ1-6, with no clear D. This clonotype was obtained from an adult who received the AZD1222 COVID-19 vaccine. Source: peripheral blood, taken 28 days after the second AZD1222 dose. The CDR3 sequence is CASRLQSAYNSPLHF. Here the CDR3 DNA reads TGTGCCAGCAGGTTACAGAGCGCGTATAATTCACCCCTCCACTTT.